One and the same sample provided the 3 T cell receptor beta chains below, sequenced in a study of human T cells and chemical hapten exposure. TCRdb reprocessed the RACE reads via MiXCR and lists one record per CDR3 protein. The table has roughly 38,000 distinct CDR3 sequences, approximately 7.6% seen once. The time point was: pre-sensitization, week 0. Regarding treatment: therapeutic diphenylcyclopropenone sensitization with weekly scalp DPC. Sequenced material: whole blood, taken in connection with sensitization to the hapten diphenylcyclopropenone (DPC). These receptors were collected from a woman aged 45-59 years with alopecia areata. Some clones in this sample may be carry-over from other donors' samples.

Remarks on this clonotype: Since a much larger clone is just one base distant, this may be a read error. The chain employs TRBV7-9 and TRBJ2-3; maybe TRBD2 (5 bases). The germline V gene encodes CDR1 SEHNR and CDR2 FQNEAQ (reference sequence). Trimming cost V 2 bases and J 1 base, with 13 bases left between them. CDR3 size: 16 residues. The chain's CDR3 is CASSLLSSRRTDTQYF. DNA for the CDR3: TGTGCCAGCAGCTTACTCTCTAGCAGGCGCACAGATACGCAGTATTTT.

This clonotype was seen only a few times. The CDR3 loop is CASSPTVAKNIQYF. The CDR3, as DNA: TGTGCCAGCAGCCCAACAGTAGCCAAAAACATTCAGTACTTC. The chain uses TRBV7-2 and TRBJ2-4; D gene ambiguous. V was shortened by 5 bases and J by 0 bases, with 8 bases between the two germline ends. This CDR3 has 14 residues. Germline V gene lookup returns CDR1 SGHTA and CDR2 FQGNSA.

The CDR3 DNA follows: TGTGCCATTCAAATCCCGGGGTTACACGGGGAGCTGTTTTTT. This gives the protein CAIQIPGLHGELFF. The chain carries TRBV24-1 and TRBJ2-2, with D possibly matching TRBD2 (5 bases). The CDR3 totals 14 residues. The V end lost 11 bases, the J end lost 7 bases, and 19 bases lay between the germline ends. Germline V lookup: CDR1 KGHDR, CDR2 SFDVKD.